This TCR beta chain came from a study of spatial heterogeneity in lung cancer. Study summary: Taken at a median of about two years after resection, follow-up PBMC samples underwent sequencing when available. Study results and limitations: Tumor TCRs that were ubiquitous and expanded showed up in blood more at resection than follow-up.

This CDR3 has 13 amino acids. With 5 bases removed from V and 6 bases from J, the gap between germline ends came to 16 bases. In germline, CDR1 is SQVTM, CDR2 ANQGSEA. TCRdb re-called the 5' RACE reads through MiXCR, storing one row per CDR3 protein. The profile shows about 120,000 distinct CDR3 sequences, 10% to 15% of them singletons. This clonotype was seen ten or more times. The antigen remains unidentified. Time point denoted: blood at routine non-recurrence follow-up after resection. Sequencing covered unsorted whole RNA taken from tumor, nontumor lung or frozen PBMC. The starting material was PBMCs, obtained at follow-up. This receptor was obtained from a male donor with early-stage non-small cell lung cancer. The chain is built from TRBV29-1 and TRBJ1-2; the D is unclear. The CDR3 bases are TGCAGCGTTATTTCTGGGGTTATAAATGGCTACACCTTC. Translated, it gives CSVISGVINGYTF.